Shown below are 14 T cell receptor beta chains from a single sample sequenced in a study of T cell responses to AZD1222 COVID-19 vaccine. Clones were sequenced by immunoSEQ multiplex PCR, and TCRdb holds only the in-frame ones, with some missing. This sample has 130,000 or so clones, with roughly 85% found just once. This specimen consisted of peripheral blood, obtained 28 days after the second dose of the MenACWY control vaccine. Receptors were obtained from an adult who received the MenACWY meningococcal vaccine as a control.

The V gene is TRBV7-8, the J gene TRBJ1-2; D remains unclear. The germline CDR1 and CDR2 sequences are SGHVS and FQNEAQ. The CDR3 covers 15 residues. V lost 0 bases to trimming and J lost 5 bases, with 13 bases between them. The CDR3 region is CASSLAGKVTYGYTF. As DNA, the CDR3 is TGTGCCAGCAGCTTAGCAGGGAAGGTTACGTATGGCTACACCTTC.

This sequence joins TRBV6-5 and TRBJ1-5, with D unresolved. Trimming stripped 10 bases from V and 5 bases from J, with 15 bases between. The CDR3 loop spans 13 amino acids. The germline CDR1 and CDR2 sequences are MNHEY and SVGAGI. For the CDR3, the DNA is TGTGCCACTACGCACCCGCGGGATCAGCCCCAGCATTTT. Translated, it gives CATTHPRDQPQHF.

This rearrangement joins TRBV10-1 to TRBJ1-2; 7 bases match TRBD1. The germline V gene encodes CDR1 WNHNN and CDR2 SYGVQD (reference sequence). J gave up 4 bases and V 2 bases, and 4 bases lay outside the gene matches. This CDR3 has 14 amino acids. The DNA of the CDR3 is TGCGCCAGCAGTGAGCCACAGGGGTCCTATGGCTACACCTTC. Residues: CASSEPQGSYGYTF.

The V call is TRBV6-1, the J call TRBJ2-7; D uncertain. Germline V lookup: CDR1 MNHNS, CDR2 SASEGT. The CDR3 runs 15 residues. Between the trimmed V and J ends, which lost 0 bases and 1 base, there was a span of 10 bases. CDR3 in amino acids: CASSEAPDTSYEQYV. The CDR3 DNA follows: TGTGCCAGCAGTGAAGCACCAGATACTTCCTACGAGCAGTACGTC.

The rearrangement uses TRBV7-9 and TRBJ1-6; tentatively, D is TRBD1 (5 bases). This CDR3 has 16 amino acids. Trimming pared 5 bases from V and 5 bases from J, leaving 16 bases between. The V gene's germline CDR1 is SEHNR and CDR2 FQNEAQ (reference sequence). The CDR3 bases are TGTGCCAGCAGCGACCGGGGGTGGGGAGATAATTCACCCCTCCACTTT. Its protein product is CASSDRGWGDNSPLHF.

The rearrangement uses TRBV12-3 or TRBV12-4 and TRBJ1-5; tentatively, D is TRBD1 (5 bases). V shed 5 bases and J shed 3 bases, with 8 bases lying between them. The CDR3 is 13 residues long. This CDR3 is CASSDSYNQPQHF. CDR3 coding DNA: TGTGCCAGCAGTGACAGTTACAATCAGCCCCAGCATTTT.

This chain joins TRBV18 and TRBJ1-5; D is unclear. Per germline, CDR1 KGHSH and CDR2 LQKENI. This CDR3 comprises 13 residues. Trimming cost V 3 bases and J 3 bases, with 6 bases left between them. CDR3 sequence (DNA): TGTGCCAGCTCACCTTCTCTCAATCAGCCCCAGCATTTT. Translated: CASSPSLNQPQHF.

The chain is built from TRBV19 and TRBJ1-1, with 7 bases lining up with TRBD1. From germline, CDR1 is LNHDA and CDR2 SQIVND (reference sequence). This CDR3 is built from 14 residues. Germline trimming cut 5 bases from V and 5 bases from J; bases unmatched to any gene: 8. In DNA form, the CDR3 reads TGTGCCAGTAGTTTTTTAGGGACAGCTACTGAAGCTTTCTTT. Its protein product is CASSFLGTATEAFF.

Notes on this clone: One junction end disagrees with the germline gene, perhaps due to a read error. The CDR3: CASSLWAGGSSNEQFF. In DNA, the CDR3 is TGTGCCAGCAGTTTATGGGCGGGAGGATCCTCCAATGAGCAGTTCTTC. The chain recombines TRBV27 with TRBJ2-1; TRBD2 agrees at 8 bases. The CDR3 has 16 residues. Germline CDR1 reads MNHEY; CDR2 reads SMNVEV (reference sequence).

This chain connects TRBV29-1 to TRBJ2-3, with D perhaps being TRBD1 or TRBD2 (5 bases each). V gave up 6 bases and J gave up 0 bases, with 22 bases separating them. Germline CDR1 reads SQVTM; CDR2 reads ANQGSEA. This CDR3 has 17 amino acids. CDR3 region: CSVTGPKKNTSTDTQYF. The CDR3 coding sequence is TGCAGCGTGACGGGACCTAAAAAAAACACTAGCACAGATACGCAGTATTTT.

The rearrangement uses TRBV19 and TRBJ1-6; possibly TRBD1 for D (5 bases). This CDR3 is 13 amino acids long. V was pared by 6 bases and J by 9 bases, with 12 bases between. The germline CDR1 and CDR2 sequences are LNHDA and SQIVND (reference sequence). The CDR3 DNA is TGTGCCAGTAGCCCAGGTGGGGGTTCACCCCTCCACTTT. Residues: CASSPGGGSPLHF.

This clone was seen only once. The rearrangement joins TRBV13 to TRBJ2-3; D is perhaps TRBD2 (5 bases). Per germline, CDR1 PRHDT and CDR2 FYEKMQ (reference sequence). This CDR3 is 14 amino acids long. V lost 5 bases, J lost 3 bases, and 12 bases lay in between. The CDR3 DNA follows: TGTGCCAGCAGCCCCCGCGGGTCGACAGATACGCAGTATTTT. As protein: CASSPRGSTDTQYF.

The chain recombines TRBV28 with TRBJ2-7, with D perhaps given as TRBD1 or TRBD2 (5 bases each). The V gene lost 3 bases and the J gene lost 1 base, with 7 bases spanning the gap. The CDR3 loop spans 13 amino acids. Looked up from germline, CDR1 is MDHEN and CDR2 is SYDVKM. CDR3 sequence (DNA): TGTGCCAGCAGTTTCGGGACGTCCTACGAGCAGTACGTC. Amino acid sequence: CASSFGTSYEQYV.

V and J are TRBV11-2 and TRBJ2-7; no definite D call. The germline V gene encodes CDR1 SGHAT and CDR2 FQNNGV. The CDR3 totals 15 residues. V was trimmed by 5 bases and J by 1 base, leaving 15 bases between them. The CDR3 loop reads CASSESPGPSYEQYV. CDR3 in DNA: TGTGCCAGCAGCGAGTCTCCGGGTCCGTCCTACGAGCAGTACGTC.